Listed here are 29 T cell receptor beta chains from one sample, sequenced in a study of early T cells in non-severe SARS-CoV-2 infection. TCRdb reprocessed the 5' RACE reads with MiXCR, giving one entry per CDR3 protein. This sample yields 35,000 to 40,000 distinct CDR3 sequences, of which approximately 4.6% are seen a single time; roughly 17% belongs to the top ten. Sequenced input: whole blood. These receptors all stem from an adult who was a healthcare worker with PCR-confirmed SARS-CoV-2 infection or an uninfected control (not recorded which).

The table lists this clonotype with many counts. The chain joins TRBV5-1 to TRBJ2-7, with TRBD1 matching 7 bases. The CDR3 length is 13 residues. The J segment lost 2 bases and the V segment lost 4 bases, leaving 3 bases of the junction unmatched. In germline, CDR1 is SGHRS, CDR2 YFSETQ. For the CDR3, the DNA is TGCGCCAGCAGCGAGACAGGGCCCTACGAGCAGTACTTC. Translated, it gives CASSETGPYEQYF.

This clonotype was seen at least ten times. The chain is built from TRBV20-1 and TRBJ1-5; unclear D gene. The CDR3 spans 15 residues. Germline lookup yields CDR1 DFQATT and CDR2 SNEGSKA (reference sequence). The V and J ends lost 0 bases and 1 base respectively, with 10 bases between them. The CDR3 here is CSARDGGGSNQPQHF. CDR3 sequence (DNA): TGCAGTGCTAGAGATGGAGGAGGGAGCAATCAGCCCCAGCATTTT.

In this sample, this clonotype turned up once. This chain uses TRBV7-3 with TRBJ1-1, with D uncertain. V was cut by 1 base and J by 1 base, with 7 bases left in between. In germline, CDR1 is SGHTA, CDR2 FQGTGA. CDR3 length: 14 amino acids. The CDR3 nucleotides are TGTGCCAGCAGCTTAAACCCGGGGAACACTGAAGCTTTCTTT. Translation: CASSLNPGNTEAFF. The whole variable domain, remainder taken from reference TRBV7-3 and TRBJ1-1, is GAGVSQTPSNKVTEKGKYVELRCDPISGHTALYWYRQSLGQGPEFLIYFQGTGAADDSGLPNDRFFAVRPEGSVSTLKIQRTERGDSAVYLCASSLNPGNTEAFFGQGTRLTVV.

This clonotype was counted ten times or more. The chain is built from TRBV20-1 and TRBJ1-2, with a tentative D call TRBD1 (5 bases). CDR1 is DFQATT, CDR2 SNEGSKA, per germline (reference sequence). V lost 3 bases and J lost 9, with 26 bases in between. The CDR3 has 16 amino acids. The CDR3, as DNA: TGCAGTGCTAGGGGGAGGTCCGGGGACTCCCCCTCTCGCTACACCTTC. Its translation: CSARGRSGDSPSRYTF.

This clonotype was observed a few times. The chain links TRBV3-1 to TRBJ2-1; 8 bases line up with TRBD2. This CDR3 comprises 13 residues. Looked up from germline, CDR1 is LGHDT and CDR2 is YNNKEL (reference sequence). J was trimmed by 9 bases and V by 5 bases; bases with no gene match: 6. The CDR3, as DNA: TGTGCCAGCAGCAGCGGACTAGCCGGTGAGCAGTTCTTC. It is translated as CASSSGLAGEQFF.

At least ten counts were recorded for this clonotype. This chain joins TRBV12-3 or TRBV12-4 and TRBJ1-3; no clear D gene. V was pared by 6 bases and J by 2 bases, with 5 bases between. The CDR3 contains 12 residues. The CDR3 nucleotides read TGTGCCAGCAGATCTGCTGGAAACACCATATATTTT. Translating gives CASRSAGNTIYF.

This clonotype was found many times. The V and J genes are TRBV5-1 and TRBJ1-6, with 7 bases that match TRBD1. The germline V gene has CDR1 SGHRS and CDR2 YFSETQ. The V and J ends lost 6 bases and 7 bases, in that order; junction bases with no gene match: 7. This CDR3 is 14 amino acids long. The CDR3 DNA sequence: TGCGCCAGCACCACGACAGGGCCGAATTCACCCCTCCACTTT. Its protein product is CASTTTGPNSPLHF.

Ten or more counts support this clonotype. This rearrangement joins TRBV9 to TRBJ2-3, with D unclear. CDR1 is SGDLS, CDR2 YYNGEE, per germline. The CDR3 sequence is 12 residues long. The ends were cut back, 0 bases at V and 4 bases at J, with 3 bases in the middle. The CDR3: CASSVEADTQYF. The DNA for the CDR3 is TGTGCCAGCAGCGTAGAAGCAGATACGCAGTATTTT. Drawing the rest from reference TRBV9 and TRBJ2-3, the complete variable domain is DSGVTQTPKHLITATGQRVTLRCSPRSGDLSVYWYQQSLDQGLQFLIQYYNGEERAKGNILERFSAQQFPDLHSELNLSSLELGDSALYFCASSVEADTQYFGPGTRLTVL.

The table lists this clonotype with a few counts. The chain carries TRBV9 and TRBJ2-5; D possibly corresponds to TRBD2 (6 bases). CDR3 length: 15 amino acids. V lost 0 bases, J lost 2 bases, and 11 bases lay in between. The V gene's germline CDR1 is SGDLS and CDR2 YYNGEE. The CDR3 region has the DNA TGTGCCAGCAGCGTAGTCGGGGGAAGGCAAGAGACCCAGTACTTC. Translating gives CASSVVGGRQETQYF.

In this sample, this clonotype turned up many times. The J gene is TRBJ2-7, the V gene TRBV30, with 8 bases identical to TRBD1. The CDR3 contains 15 residues. CDR1 and CDR2 from the germline V gene are GTSNPN and SVGIG (reference sequence). V dropped 3 bases and J dropped 1; count of bases not matched to a gene: 8. This chain's CDR3 is CAWSPDRVLSYEQYF. The CDR3 DNA reads TGTGCCTGGAGCCCGGACAGGGTCCTATCCTACGAGCAGTACTTC.

The table lists this clonotype with a few counts. V is TRBV9 and J is TRBJ1-3, with a weak D call TRBD1 (5 bases). Germline CDR1 and CDR2: SGDLS and YYNGEE. This CDR3 has 16 residues. Trimming left V 4 bases short and J 2 bases short, with 16 bases between. CDR3 in amino acids: CASSPSGGTTGNTIYF. CDR3 DNA sequence: TGTGCCAGCAGCCCCTCCGGGGGAACAACTGGAAACACCATATATTTT.

This clonotype was seen at least ten times. The V gene is TRBV12-5, the J gene TRBJ1-6; 8 positions agree with TRBD1. CDR3 length: 14 residues. Losses at the gene ends were 1 base for V and 10 bases for J; bases not matched to a gene: 3. CDR1 and CDR2 from the germline V gene are LGHNT and FRNRAP. CDR3 DNA: TGTGCTAGTGGTTTGGGACAGGGGTTCTCACCCCTCCACTTT. It codes for CASGLGQGFSPLHF.

This clonotype was detected a few times. The rearrangement joins TRBV14 to TRBJ1-1; D gene uncertain. V lost 1 base and J lost 0, with 3 bases in between. Germline V CDR1 and CDR2: SGHDN, FVKESK. The CDR3 runs to 13 residues. The DNA for the CDR3 is TGTGCCAGCAGCCAAGCAATGAACACTGAAGCTTTCTTT. This sequence encodes CASSQAMNTEAFF.

This clonotype was observed many times. The V call is TRBV6-5, the J call TRBJ2-5; D may match TRBD1 or TRBD2 (5 bases each). The CDR3 length is 13 residues. The germline CDR1 and CDR2 sequences are MNHEY and SVGAGI. The V and J ends lost 4 bases and 7 bases respectively, with 13 bases between them. The CDR3 DNA follows: TGTGCCAGCAGTTTGGGACGGTCCGGGACCCAGTACTTC. This translates into CASSLGRSGTQYF.

This clonotype showed up just a few times. This rearrangement joins TRBV7-8 to TRBJ2-1, with no clear D. The CDR3 contains 13 residues. Germline loops: CDR1 SGHVS, CDR2 FQNEAQ. The V gene lost 4 bases and the J gene lost 7 bases, with 11 bases spanning the gap. Here the CDR3 reads CASSSGPRNEQFF. CDR3 DNA: TGTGCCAGCAGCTCCGGGCCACGGAATGAGCAGTTCTTC. Full variable domain (outside the CDR3, taken from reference TRBV7-8 and TRBJ2-1): GAGVSQSPRYKVAKRGQDVALRCDPISGHVSLFWYQQALGQGPEFLTYFQNEAQLDKSGLPSDRFFAERPEGSVSTLKIQRTQQEDSAVYLCASSSGPRNEQFFGPGTRLTVL.

This clonotype has ten or more counts. The chain uses TRBV20-1 and TRBJ2-1; D remains unclear. V was trimmed by 1 base and J by 6 bases, leaving 10 bases between them. Looked up from germline, CDR1 is DFQATT and CDR2 is SNEGSKA (reference sequence). This CDR3 comprises 13 residues. Here the CDR3 DNA reads TGCAGTGCTAGAGGGTACTCAGGCAATGAGCAGTTCTTC. Its translation is CSARGYSGNEQFF.

This clonotype was found a few times. The chain recombines TRBV12-3 or TRBV12-4 with TRBJ1-6; 7 positions agree with TRBD1. The CDR3 sequence is 14 residues long. V was clipped by 5 bases and J by 6 bases; unmatched bases: 4. Here the CDR3 reads CASSLGTVNSPLHF. In DNA form, the CDR3 reads TGTGCCAGCAGTCTGGGGACAGTTAATTCACCCCTCCACTTT.

This clonotype was recorded many times. The chain uses TRBV3-1 and TRBJ2-6; D unclear. V was trimmed by 1 base and J by 4 bases, leaving 2 bases between them. CDR3 length: 13 amino acids. Germline V gene sequence: CDR1 LGHDT, CDR2 YNNKEL (reference sequence). Written as DNA, the CDR3 is TGTGCCAGCAGCCAAGGCGGGGCCAACGTCCTGACTTTC. Its translation is CASSQGGANVLTF. The full variable domain, completed using reference TRBV3-1 and TRBJ2-6, is DTAVSQTPKYLVTQMGNDKSIKCEQNLGHDTMYWYKQDSKKFLKIMFSYNNKELIINETVPNRFSPKSPDKAHLNLHINSLELGDSAVYFCASSQGGANVLTFGAGSRLTVL.

This clonotype was recorded at least ten times. J is TRBJ2-6 and V is TRBV12-3 or TRBV12-4; 10 nucleotides agree with TRBD1. CDR3 length: 17 amino acids. The J segment lost 0 bases and the V segment lost 5 bases, leaving 4 bases of the junction unmatched. The CDR3 nucleotides read TGTGCCAGCAGTCGGACAGGGGGGAGCTCTGGGGCCAACGTCCTGACTTTC. Residues: CASSRTGGSSGANVLTF.

At least ten counts were recorded for this clonotype. This rearrangement joins TRBV5-1 to TRBJ1-2; perhaps TRBD1 as D (6 bases). The germline CDR1 and CDR2 sequences are SGHRS and YFSETQ. V lost 4 bases to trimming and J lost 4 bases, with 20 bases between them. This CDR3 is built from 16 residues. CDR3 protein: CASSLGSGAAVYGYTF. The CDR3 DNA sequence: TGCGCCAGCAGCCTTGGTTCGGGGGCCGCAGTCTATGGCTACACCTTC.

The table lists this clonotype with many counts. This chain joins TRBV20-1 and TRBJ2-2; 7 nucleotides match TRBD1. Trimming cost V 1 base and J 1 base; bases outside gene matches: 0. This CDR3 has 14 amino acids. Germline assignment: CDR1 DFQATT and CDR2 SNEGSKA (reference sequence). The CDR3 region is CSARGQGNTGELFF. The CDR3 nucleotides read TGCAGTGCTAGAGGACAGGGGAACACCGGGGAGCTGTTTTTT.

Ten or more counts support this clonotype. The V gene is TRBV11-2, the J gene TRBJ1-5, with TRBD1 matching over 10 bases. The CDR3 totals 15 residues. Germline CDR1 reads SGHAT; CDR2 reads FQNNGV. V trimming: 5 bases; J trimming: 5 bases; junction bases outside the gene matches: 6. CDR3 DNA: TGTGCCAGCAGCCCCGGGACAGGGGCGGATCAGCCCCAGCATTTT. Residues: CASSPGTGADQPQHF.

For the CDR3, the DNA is TGTGCCAGCTCACTGATAGCTGCCCTGGCGGATTCACCCCTCCACTTT. Protein sequence: CASSLIAALADSPLHF. The chain joins TRBV18 to TRBJ1-6; no firm D call. This CDR3 comprises 16 residues. Trimming took 4 bases from V and 8 from J, leaving 18 bases between them. Germline loops: CDR1 KGHSH, CDR2 LQKENI.

This clonotype was counted a few times. The chain carries TRBV6-6 and TRBJ2-3; TRBD2 aligns across 11 bases. Trimming took 7 bases from V and 2 from J; bases not matched to a gene: 2. The CDR3 contains 14 residues. The germline V gene has CDR1 MNHNY and CDR2 SVGAGI (reference sequence). CDR3 sequence: CASTTSGDTDTQYF. The CDR3 nucleotides are TGTGCCAGCACGACTAGCGGGGACACAGATACGCAGTATTTT.

This clonotype occurred many times. The chain recombines TRBV12-5 with TRBJ2-2; D remains unclear. The CDR3 is 14 amino acids. From germline, CDR1 is LGHNT and CDR2 FRNRAP. Trimming took 0 bases from V and 8 from J, leaving 10 bases between them. CDR3 bases: TGTGCTAGTGGTTTGGTACCGTTCCTGGGGGAGCTGTTTTTT. Amino acids: CASGLVPFLGELFF.

In this sample, this clonotype turned up many times. Mismatch with germline at one junction end may stem from a read error. The rearrangement joins TRBV12-3 or TRBV12-4 to TRBJ1-4; 8 nucleotides agree with TRBD1. The CDR3 is 14 amino acids. CDR3 region: CANSLGQGAGKLFF. As DNA, the CDR3 is TGTGCCAACAGTTTAGGGCAGGGGGCTGGAAAACTGTTTTTT.

This clonotype was seen at least ten times. The chain joins TRBV20-1 to TRBJ2-3, with D possibly being TRBD2 (6 bases). V was cut by 2 bases and J by 5 bases, with 8 bases left in between. This CDR3 is 12 amino acids long. In germline, CDR1 is DFQATT, CDR2 SNEGSKA (reference sequence). In nucleotides, the CDR3 is TGCAGTGCTAGATTGGGGGGAGATACGCAGTATTTT. Encoded protein: CSARLGGDTQYF.

CDR3 nucleotides: TGTGCCAGCACCGGACGGTATGGCTACACCTTC. It specifies CASTGRYGYTF. The chain uses TRBV2 and TRBJ1-2; no definite D call. Germline CDR1 reads SNHLY; CDR2 reads FYNNEI. Trimming pared 7 bases from V and 5 bases from J, leaving 8 bases between. The CDR3 covers 11 residues.

This clonotype was seen ten or more times. The rearrangement joins TRBV29-1 to TRBJ2-1; 8 nucleotides match TRBD1. V dropped 8 bases and J dropped 9; count of bases not matched to a gene: 9. Germline V gene sequence: CDR1 SQVTM, CDR2 ANQGSEA. The CDR3 runs to 12 residues. CDR3: CSTRTGFGEQFF. CDR3 nucleotide sequence: TGCAGCACTCGGACAGGGTTCGGTGAGCAGTTCTTC.